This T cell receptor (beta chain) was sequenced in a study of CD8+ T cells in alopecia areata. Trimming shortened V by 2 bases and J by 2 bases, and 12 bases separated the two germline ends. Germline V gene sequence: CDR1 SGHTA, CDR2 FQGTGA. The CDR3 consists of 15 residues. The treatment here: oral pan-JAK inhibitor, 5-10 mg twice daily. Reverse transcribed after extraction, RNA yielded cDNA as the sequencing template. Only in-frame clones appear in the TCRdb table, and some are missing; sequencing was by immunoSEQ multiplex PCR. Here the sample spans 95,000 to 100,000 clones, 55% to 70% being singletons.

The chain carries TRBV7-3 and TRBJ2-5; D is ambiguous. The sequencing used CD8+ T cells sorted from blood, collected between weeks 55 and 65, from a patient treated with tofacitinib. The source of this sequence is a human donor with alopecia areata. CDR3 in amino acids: CASSLSGGVQETQYF. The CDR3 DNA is TGTGCCAGCAGCTTATCAGGCGGAGTACAAGAGACCCAGTACTTC.